A selection of T cell receptor beta chains follows, all from one sample in a study of regulatory T cells in long-lasting Graves disease. Via MiXCR, TCRdb re-called the multiplex PCR reads, giving one row per CDR3 protein. The sample includes hundreds of thousands of distinct CDR3 sequences, 16% seen only once; the top ten take roughly 27%. The data also belong to a second study, concerning T cells in Graves' hyperthyroidism and ophthalmopathy.

The material was peripheral blood mononuclear cells (PBMCs), obtained at new diagnosis, from a patient treated with antithyroid drugs. Receptors were obtained from a man aged 35-49 years with Graves disease. CDR3s include the opening cysteine and the closing phenylalanine or tryptophan. The order of the fields is clone size, V gene, J gene, CDR3 protein. Part of the rows lack a size; the others show once, few, many or a class for expanded clones.

many,TRBV6-2/TRBV6-3,TRBJ2-7,CASSLSTAFYEQYF
many,TRBV6-1,TRBJ2-3,CASTPGRDTQYF
many,TRBV12-3/TRBV12-4,TRBJ1-5,CASSRTGAAQPQHF
many,TRBV18,TRBJ2-3,CASSPEGTGITDTQYF
many,TRBV7-8,TRBJ1-1,CASSLALGTSNTEAFF
many,TRBV7-3,TRBJ2-1,CASSLNNYNEQFF
many,TRBV5-1,TRBJ1-1,CASSLGPLKNTEAFF
many,TRBV28,TRBJ1-4,CASSSAGATNEKLFF
NA,TRBV19,TRBJ2-3,CASSTGGLVLDTQYF
many,TRBV3-1,TRBJ1-3,CASSQHPRSGNTIYF
few,TRBV4-2,TRBJ2-3,CASSRTPLGADQGGATDTQYF
NA,TRBV5-1,NA,CASMASGVETQYF
few,TRBV19,TRBJ1-5,CASSSRDRDNQPQHF
many,TRBV6-5,TRBJ1-6,CASSFGQGVPGTLHF
few,TRBV30,TRBJ2-5,CAWSDSNLETQYF
NA,TRBV5-1,TRBJ1-1,CASSLYWTVDTEAFF
many,TRBV27,TRBJ1-1,CASSLFGVLVDPGGGNTEAFF
NA,TRBV6-1,TRBJ2-5,CASSDRGGSWETQYF
many,TRBV4-2,TRBJ1-5,CASSQDWRQPQHF
many,TRBV7-8,TRBJ1-5,CASSTNPQVPPQHF
NA,TRBV20-1,TRBJ2-3,CSARDRRTGITDTQYF
many,TRBV10-3,TRBJ2-5,CAISESGTEETQYF
many,TRBV24-1,TRBJ2-1,CASGGTIHEQFF
many,TRBV6-5,TRBJ2-1,CASSSHSGGVVNNEQFF
many,TRBV7-6,TRBJ2-7,CASSLTGTGFNEQYF
NA,TRBV28,TRBJ1-2,CASSFRGFGGYTF
few,TRBV9,TRBJ1-1,CASSVQGSTEAFF
many,TRBV18,TRBJ1-1,CASSSVDGNTEAFF
NA,TRBV14,TRBJ2-5,CASSQGRDRTFQETQYF
many,TRBV7-2,TRBJ2-1,CASSRSGGASNEQFF
many,TRBV6-1,TRBJ1-2,CASSTRTGHRGYTF
many,TRBV28,TRBJ1-4,CASSYVTRQINEKLFF
many,TRBV3-1,TRBJ1-4,CASSQHATNEKLFF
many,TRBV2,TRBJ2-7,CASSEVNRGYEQYF
many,TRBV6-2/TRBV6-3,TRBJ2-1,CASSFTRTSGDQFF
NA,TRBV15,TRBJ1-4,CATSGGGWDEKLFF
many,TRBV12-3/TRBV12-4,TRBJ2-2,CASSPGPDLTGELFF
NA,TRBV7-9,TRBJ2-6,CASTPQVPFSGANVLTF
many,TRBV30,TRBJ2-1,CAWNPWRGGLSYNEQFF
NA,TRBV6-1,TRBJ1-1,CASTEQVGTEAFF
NA,TRBV29-1,TRBJ1-4,CSVEGRGQEKLFF
many,TRBV10-3,TRBJ1-1,CAITRFIGNTEAFF
NA,TRBV7-9,TRBJ2-7,CASSLVGAGGYGQYF
many,TRBV5-6,TRBJ2-7,CASSDPGHQSYEQYF
many,TRBV7-3,TRBJ2-2,CASSFNRGTGELFF
many,TRBV2,TRBJ1-5,CASSDRGGPQHF
many,TRBV27,TRBJ2-7,CASSLGYLGTATYEQYF
many,TRBV27,TRBJ2-5,CASSLMTEQETQYF
NA,TRBV6-1,TRBJ2-2,CASSEVKGGELFF
few,TRBV5-4,TRBJ2-7,CASSLAMGGVTYEQYF
many,TRBV5-1,TRBJ1-5,CASSLGGMGNQPQHF
NA,TRBV20-1,TRBJ2-1,CSATAPGLAGTSYNEQFF
many,TRBV18,TRBJ1-4,CASSQRHSTNEKLFF
many,TRBV27,TRBJ1-2,CASSRPTGGFNGYTF
many,TRBV6-1,TRBJ1-1,CASSVGEAFF
few,TRBV10-3,TRBJ1-6,CAIRPTDNYNSPLHF
many,TRBV6-1,TRBJ2-5,CASRGWDNARETQYF
few,TRBV24-1,TRBJ2-2,CATSEPTGDTGELFF